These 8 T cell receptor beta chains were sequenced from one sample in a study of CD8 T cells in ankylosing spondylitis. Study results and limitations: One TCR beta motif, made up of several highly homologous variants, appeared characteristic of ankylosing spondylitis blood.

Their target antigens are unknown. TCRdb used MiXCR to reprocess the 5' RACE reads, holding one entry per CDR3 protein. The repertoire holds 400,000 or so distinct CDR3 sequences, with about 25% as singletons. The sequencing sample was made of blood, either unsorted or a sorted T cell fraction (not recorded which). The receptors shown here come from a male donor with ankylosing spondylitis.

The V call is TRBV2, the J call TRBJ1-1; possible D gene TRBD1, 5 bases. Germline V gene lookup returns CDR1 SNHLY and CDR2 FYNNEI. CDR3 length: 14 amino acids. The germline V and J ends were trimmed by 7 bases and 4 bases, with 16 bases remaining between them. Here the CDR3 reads CASTYTFGGTEAFF. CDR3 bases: TGTGCCAGCACTTACACATTTGGGGGCACTGAAGCTTTCTTT.

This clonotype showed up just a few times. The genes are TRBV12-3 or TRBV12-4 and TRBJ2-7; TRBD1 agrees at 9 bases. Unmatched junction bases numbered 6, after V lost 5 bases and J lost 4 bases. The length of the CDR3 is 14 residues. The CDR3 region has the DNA TGTGCCAGCAGTCGGGGACAGGGAAGGTACGAGCAGTACTTC. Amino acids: CASSRGQGRYEQYF.

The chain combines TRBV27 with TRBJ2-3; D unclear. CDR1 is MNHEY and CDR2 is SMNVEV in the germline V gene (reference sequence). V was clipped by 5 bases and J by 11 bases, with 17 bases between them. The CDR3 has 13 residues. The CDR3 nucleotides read TGTGCCAGCAGTCCCCCCGGTAACCGCCGGCAGTATTTT. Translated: CASSPPGNRRQYF.

CDR3 sequence reads: CATSEPTPGLQGEVNTQYF. The CDR3 DNA follows: TGTGCCACCAGTGAACCCACGCCGGGACTCCAGGGGGAAGTTAATACGCAGTATTTT. The chain links TRBV24-1 to TRBJ2-3, with TRBD1 as a possible D gene (7 bases). V was clipped by 4 bases and J by 7 bases, with 29 bases between them. This CDR3 has 19 residues. Germline V lookup: CDR1 KGHDR, CDR2 SFDVKD.

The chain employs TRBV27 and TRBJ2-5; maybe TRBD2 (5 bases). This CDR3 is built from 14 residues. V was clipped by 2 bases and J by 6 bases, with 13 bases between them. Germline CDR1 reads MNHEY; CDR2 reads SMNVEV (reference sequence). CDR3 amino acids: CASSLTGSTQTQYF. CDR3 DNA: TGTGCCAGCAGTTTAACGGGAAGCACGCAGACCCAGTACTTC.

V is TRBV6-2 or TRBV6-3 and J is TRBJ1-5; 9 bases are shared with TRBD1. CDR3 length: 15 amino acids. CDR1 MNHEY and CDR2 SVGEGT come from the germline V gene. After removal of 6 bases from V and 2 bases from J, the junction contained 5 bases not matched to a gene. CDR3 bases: TGTGCCAGCAGGAGGACAGGGGATGGCAATCAGCCCCAGCATTTT. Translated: CASRRTGDGNQPQHF.

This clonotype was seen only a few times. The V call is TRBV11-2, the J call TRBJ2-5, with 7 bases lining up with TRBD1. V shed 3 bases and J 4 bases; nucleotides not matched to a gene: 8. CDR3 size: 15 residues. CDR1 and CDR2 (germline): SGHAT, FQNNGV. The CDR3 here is CASSFTGVDGETQYF. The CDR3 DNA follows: TGTGCCAGCAGCTTCACAGGGGTCGATGGAGAGACCCAGTACTTC.

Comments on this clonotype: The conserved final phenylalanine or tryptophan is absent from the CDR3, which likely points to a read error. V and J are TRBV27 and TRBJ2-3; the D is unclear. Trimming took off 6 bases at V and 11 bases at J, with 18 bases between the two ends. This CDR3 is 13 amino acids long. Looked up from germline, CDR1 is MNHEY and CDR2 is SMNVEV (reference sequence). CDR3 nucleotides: TGTGCCAGCAGCCGACCACGATCTCAGGAGCAGTATCTT. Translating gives CASSRPRSQEQYL.